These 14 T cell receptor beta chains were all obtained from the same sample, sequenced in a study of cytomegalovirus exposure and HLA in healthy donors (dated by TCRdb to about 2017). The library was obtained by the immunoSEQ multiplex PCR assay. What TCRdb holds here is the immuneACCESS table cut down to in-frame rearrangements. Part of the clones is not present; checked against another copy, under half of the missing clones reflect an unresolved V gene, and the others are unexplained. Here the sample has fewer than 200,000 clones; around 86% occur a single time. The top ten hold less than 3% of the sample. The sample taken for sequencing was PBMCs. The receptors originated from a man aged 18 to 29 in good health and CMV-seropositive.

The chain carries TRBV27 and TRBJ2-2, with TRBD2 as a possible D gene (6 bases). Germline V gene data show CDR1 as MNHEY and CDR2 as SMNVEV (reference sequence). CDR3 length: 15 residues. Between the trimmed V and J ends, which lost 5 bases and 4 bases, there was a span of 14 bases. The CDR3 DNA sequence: TGTGCCAGCAGTGCCGGGACTGGCCTCACCGGGGAGCTGTTTTTT. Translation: CASSAGTGLTGELFF.

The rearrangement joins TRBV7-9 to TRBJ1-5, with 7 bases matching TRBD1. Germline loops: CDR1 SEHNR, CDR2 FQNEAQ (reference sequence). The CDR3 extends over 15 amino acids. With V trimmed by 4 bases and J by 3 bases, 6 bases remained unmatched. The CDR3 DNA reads TGTGCCAGCAGCTCCTTGAGGGGGCCCAATCAGCCCCAGCATTTT. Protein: CASSSLRGPNQPQHF.

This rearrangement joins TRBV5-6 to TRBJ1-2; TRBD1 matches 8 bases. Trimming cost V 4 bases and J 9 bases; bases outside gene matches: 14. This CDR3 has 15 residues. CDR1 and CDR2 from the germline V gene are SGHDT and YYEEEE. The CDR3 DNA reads TGTGCCAGCAGCCGACAAATGGACAGGGCGGATAGCTACACCTTC. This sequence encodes CASSRQMDRADSYTF.

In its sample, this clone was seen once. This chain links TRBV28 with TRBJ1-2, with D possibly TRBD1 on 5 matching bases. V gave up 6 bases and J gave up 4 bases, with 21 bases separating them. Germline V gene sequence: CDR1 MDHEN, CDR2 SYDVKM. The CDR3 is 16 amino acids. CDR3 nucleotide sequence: TGTGCCAGCAGGGGGGGGGAGTTCGAAGATAGCTATGGCTACACCTTC. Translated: CASRGGEFEDSYGYTF.

The CDR3 nucleotides are TGTGCCAGCAGCGTAGCAGGGTTAGGTCCAGATACGCAGTATTTT. This translates into CASSVAGLGPDTQYF. The chain joins TRBV9 to TRBJ2-3; possible D gene TRBD1, 5 bases. Trimming took off 0 bases at V and 4 bases at J, with 12 bases between the two ends. This CDR3 contains 15 residues. CDR1 SGDLS and CDR2 YYNGEE come from the germline V gene.

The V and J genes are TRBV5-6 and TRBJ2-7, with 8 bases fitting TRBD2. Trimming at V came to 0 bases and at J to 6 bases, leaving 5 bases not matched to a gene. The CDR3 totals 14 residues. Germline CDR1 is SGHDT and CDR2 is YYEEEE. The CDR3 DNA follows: TGTGCCAGCAGCTTGGCCTCGCGGGAGGCCGAGCAGTACTTC. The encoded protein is CASSLASREAEQYF.

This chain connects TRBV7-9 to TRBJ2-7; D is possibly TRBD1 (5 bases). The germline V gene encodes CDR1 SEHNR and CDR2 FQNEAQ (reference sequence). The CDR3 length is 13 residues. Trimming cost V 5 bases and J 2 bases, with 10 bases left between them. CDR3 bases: TGTGCCAGCAGCCCATCAGGGCCCTACGAGCAGTACTTC. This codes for CASSPSGPYEQYF.

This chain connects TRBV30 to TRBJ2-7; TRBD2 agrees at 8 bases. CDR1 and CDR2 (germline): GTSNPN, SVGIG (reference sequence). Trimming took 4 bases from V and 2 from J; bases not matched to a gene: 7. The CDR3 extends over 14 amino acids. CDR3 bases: TGTGCCTGGACCTCCGGGACTAGGCCCTACGAGCAGTACTTC. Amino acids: CAWTSGTRPYEQYF.

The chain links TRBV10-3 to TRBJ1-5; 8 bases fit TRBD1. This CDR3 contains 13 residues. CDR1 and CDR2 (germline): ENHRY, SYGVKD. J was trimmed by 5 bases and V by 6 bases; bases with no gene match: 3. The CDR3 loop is CAIRDRVDQPQHF. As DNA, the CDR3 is TGTGCCATCAGGGACAGGGTGGATCAGCCCCAGCATTTT.

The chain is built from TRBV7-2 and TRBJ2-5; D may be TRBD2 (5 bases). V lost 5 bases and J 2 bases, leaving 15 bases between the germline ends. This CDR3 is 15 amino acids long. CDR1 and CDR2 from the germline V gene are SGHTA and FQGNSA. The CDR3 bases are TGTGCCAGCAGCCTTAGCGTCCTACTTCAAGAGACCCAGTACTTC. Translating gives CASSLSVLLQETQYF.

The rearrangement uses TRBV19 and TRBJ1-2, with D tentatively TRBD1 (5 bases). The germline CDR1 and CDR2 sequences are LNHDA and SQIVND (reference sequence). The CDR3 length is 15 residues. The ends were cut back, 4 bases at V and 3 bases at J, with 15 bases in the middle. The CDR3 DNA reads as TGTGCCAGTAGTACCCCCCCGGGGGTCGACTATGGCTACACCTTC. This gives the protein CASSTPPGVDYGYTF. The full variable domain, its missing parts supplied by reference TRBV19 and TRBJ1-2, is DGGITQSPKYLFRKEGQNVTLSCEQNLNHDAMYWYRQDPGQGLRLIYYSQIVNDFQKGDIAEGYSVSREKKESFPLTVTSAQKNPTAFYLCASSTPPGVDYGYTFGSGTRLTVV.

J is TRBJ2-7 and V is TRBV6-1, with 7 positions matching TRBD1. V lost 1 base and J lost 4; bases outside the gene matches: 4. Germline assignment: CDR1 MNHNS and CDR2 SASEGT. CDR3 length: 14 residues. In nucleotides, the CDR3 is TGTGCCAGCAGTGAAGGGGGGACAGCGTACGAGCAGTACTTC. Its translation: CASSEGGTAYEQYF.

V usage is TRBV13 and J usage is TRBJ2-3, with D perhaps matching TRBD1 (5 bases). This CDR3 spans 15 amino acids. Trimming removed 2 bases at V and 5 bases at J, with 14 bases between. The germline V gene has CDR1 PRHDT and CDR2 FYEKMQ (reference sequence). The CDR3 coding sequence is TGTGCCAGCAGCTTAAGTCGCGAAGGGGAAGATACGCAGTATTTT. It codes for CASSLSREGEDTQYF.

In nucleotides, the CDR3 is TGTGCCAGCAGTTTGACACCAAACACAGATACGCAGTATTTT. This sequence encodes CASSLTPNTDTQYF. The chain combines TRBV6-5 with TRBJ2-3, with D unclear. This CDR3 contains 14 residues. CDR1 is MNHEY and CDR2 is SVGAGI in the germline V gene. The ends were cut back, 4 bases at V and 2 bases at J, with 10 bases in the middle.